The clone carrying this T cell receptor beta chain was seen once. The data stem from a study of OX40 agonist ivuxolimab in advanced cancers. Assay used: immunoSEQ multiplex PCR; TCRdb lists only in-frame clones, some missing. The repertoire holds 55,000 to 75,000 clones, with around 90% as singletons. The CDR3 sequence is 18 residues long. Trimming cost V 3 bases and J 0 bases, with 20 bases left between them. Germline V CDR1 and CDR2: SGDLS, YYNGEE. The J gene is TRBJ2-3, the V gene TRBV9; D remains ambiguous. Sequencing used CD4+ or CD8+ T cells sorted from blood, obtained in a trial of the OX40 agonist ivuxolimab. The clonotype comes from an adult with an advanced solid tumor such as melanoma, head and neck, liver or kidney cancer. CDR3 loop: CASSASAFLNRSTDTQYF. Written as DNA, the CDR3 is TGTGCCAGCAGCGCCTCGGCCTTCCTAAATCGGAGCACAGATACGCAGTATTTT. Based on the CDR3 plus reference TRBV9 and TRBJ2-3, the full variable domain is DSGVTQTPKHLITATGQRVTLRCSPRSGDLSVYWYQQSLDQGLQFLIQYYNGEERAKGNILERFSAQQFPDLHSELNLSSLELGDSALYFCASSASAFLNRSTDTQYFGPGTRLTVL.